This is a list of T cell receptor beta chains from one sample in a study of T cell responses to AZD1222 COVID-19 vaccine. Measured with immunoSEQ multiplex PCR; TCRdb has only the in-frame clones, and not every one. The sample yields fewer than 150,000 clones, roughly 84% seen once. The material was peripheral blood, obtained on day 0 of AZD1222 vaccination. The receptors derive from an adult in good health. CDR3s include the opening cysteine and the closing phenylalanine or tryptophan. The D gene is left open where the match is weak. For some rows the clone size is stated as once, few or many, or as a class when expanded; others skip it.

D gene	J gene	V gene	clone size	CDR3 protein	CDR3 DNA
TRBD2	TRBJ2-7	TRBV7-9	-	CASSSPRTSGSYEQYF	TGTGCCAGCAGCTCCCCTAGGACTAGCGGCTCCTACGAGCAGTACTTC
-	TRBJ1-6	TRBV30	-	CAWSRGHNSPLHF	TGTGCCTGGAGTCGAGGGCATAATTCACCCCTCCACTTT
TRBD1	TRBJ1-2	TRBV28	-	CASSWPPGQGDGYTF	TGTGCCAGCAGTTGGCCCCCGGGACAGGGTGATGGCTACACCTTC
-	TRBJ2-2	TRBV19	-	CASGGHRGSLFF	TGTGCCAGTGGGGGACATAGGGGGAGCCTGTTTTTT
-	TRBJ2-1	TRBV11-2	-	CASSLGIPLNEQFF	TGTGCCAGCAGCTTAGGGATTCCGCTCAATGAGCAGTTCTTC
-	TRBJ1-5	TRBV2	-	CASSEGGAQHF	TGTGCCAGCAGTGAGGGGGGAGCCCAGCATTTT
-	TRBJ2-7	TRBV3-1/TRBV3-2	-	CASSQTGWGLKSYEQYF	TGTGCCAGCAGCCAAACCGGCTGGGGGTTAAAGTCCTACGAGCAGTACTTC
-	TRBJ2-2	TRBV19	-	CASSIGPSRLIGNGELFF	TGTGCCAGTAGTATCGGGCCTAGCCGACTGATTGGTAACGGGGAGCTGTTTTTT
-	TRBJ2-2	TRBV3-1/TRBV3-2	-	CASSHYGELFF	TGTGCCAGCAGCCATTACGGGGAGCTGTTTTTT
-	TRBJ1-2	TRBV4-2	once	CASSQDVMGLGHYGYTF	TGTGCCAGCAGCCAAGATGTAATGGGCCTGGGGCACTATGGCTACACCTTC
-	TRBJ2-1	TRBV19	-	CASRETQRPTSYNEQFF	TGTGCCAGTAGGGAGACTCAACGACCGACGTCCTACAATGAGCAGTTCTTC
-	TRBJ1-2	TRBV19	once	CASSISRTPTGYGYTF	TGTGCCAGTAGTATATCCCGGACGCCGACAGGTTATGGCTACACCTTC
TRBD2	TRBJ2-3	TRBV6-5	once	CASRMGLTTDTQYF	TGTGCCAGCAGAATGGGACTAACCACAGATACGCAGTATTTT
-	TRBJ2-7	TRBV27	-	CASSWGSSYEQYF	TGTGCCAGCAGTTGGGGCAGTTCCTACGAGCAGTACTTC
TRBD1	TRBJ1-1	TRBV10-3	-	CAISDDRGRSTEAFF	TGTGCCATCAGTGACGACAGGGGGCGGAGTACTGAAGCTTTCTTT
-	TRBJ2-7	TRBV18	-	CASSPGTPLLYEQYF	TGTGCCAGCTCACCCGGGACCCCCCTACTTTACGAGCAGTACTTC
-	TRBJ1-5	TRBV4-2	-	CASSQAAGHPDQPQHF	TGTGCCAGCAGCCAAGCGGCGGGACATCCAGATCAGCCCCAGCATTTT
TRBD2	TRBJ2-2	TRBV7-9	-	CASPIGKIAGVPDTGELFF	TGTGCCAGCCCAATCGGCAAAATAGCGGGGGTTCCGGACACCGGGGAGCTGTTTTTT
TRBD1	TRBJ1-2	TRBV18	-	CASSPAPGTGHTF	TGTGCCAGCTCACCAGCGCCGGGGACAGGCCATACCTTC
-	TRBJ1-2	TRBV7-9	-	CASSLGVKGYTF	TGTGCCAGCAGCTTGGGGGTAAAGGGCTACACCTTC
-	TRBJ2-2	TRBV29-1	-	CSVVGRGTGELFF	TGCAGCGTTGTTGGCAGGGGAACCGGGGAGCTGTTTTTT
TRBD1	TRBJ1-2	TRBV7-2	-	CASSSDRVHYGYTF	TGTGCCAGCAGCTCGGACAGGGTGCACTATGGCTACACCTTC
-	TRBJ2-7	TRBV5-6	few	CASSLTDSYEQYF	TGTGCCAGCAGCTTGACCGACAGCTACGAGCAGTACTTC
-	TRBJ1-1	TRBV15	-	CATSRDKGLGAEAFF	TGTGCCACCAGCAGAGATAAGGGCCTGGGCGCTGAAGCTTTCTTT
-	TRBJ2-7	TRBV14	-	CASSPWRGLYEQYF	TGTGCCAGCAGCCCTTGGAGGGGTCTTTACGAGCAGTACTTC
-	TRBJ2-3	TRBV28	once	CASSFPSEGLTTFTDTQYF	TGTGCCAGCAGTTTCCCTTCGGAAGGGCTTACCACCTTCACAGATACGCAGTATTTT
TRBD1	TRBJ2-1	TRBV5-1	-	CASSQTGQGNEQFF	TGCGCCAGCAGCCAGACAGGGCAAGGCAATGAGCAGTTCTTC
-	TRBJ2-6	TRBV11-2	-	CASSSLARANVLTF	TGTGCCAGCAGCTCGTTGGCTCGGGCCAACGTCCTGACTTTC
-	TRBJ1-1	TRBV5-1	-	CASRGPMNTEAFF	TGCGCCAGCCGAGGACCCATGAACACTGAAGCTTTCTTT
-	TRBJ1-3	TRBV5-1	-	CASSPQAPPGNTIYF	TGCGCCAGCAGTCCACAGGCCCCGCCGGGAAACACCATATATTTT
-	TRBJ1-5	TRBV5-1	-	CASSLGLRGGNQPQHF	TGCGCCAGCAGCTTGGGACTTCGGGGAGGCAATCAGCCCCAGCATTTT
-	TRBJ2-1	TRBV27	-	CASSLSGSSYNEQFF	TGTGCCAGCAGTTTATCTGGGTCCTCCTACAATGAGCAGTTCTTC
-	TRBJ2-7	TRBV7-9	few	CASSSLSQGGRIGEQYF	TGTGCCAGCAGCTCGTTATCCCAGGGGGGGAGAATTGGCGAGCAGTACTTC
-	TRBJ1-1	TRBV18	-	CASSPEPGASGTEAFF	TGTGCCAGCTCACCCGAACCAGGGGCTTCGGGCACTGAAGCTTTCTTT
-	TRBJ2-2	TRBV3-1/TRBV3-2	-	CATSKGGVRGELFF	TGTGCCACCTCGAAGGGCGGGGTTCGAGGGGAGCTGTTTTTT
-	TRBJ2-3	TRBV10-3	-	CAISDRGTIDTQYF	TGTGCCATCAGTGACAGGGGGACTATAGATACGCAGTATTTT
-	TRBJ1-6	TRBV6-5	few	CASEDKSLSSPLHF	TGTGCCAGTGAGGACAAGAGCCTTAGTTCACCCCTCCACTTT
-	TRBJ2-3	TRBV5-1	few	CASSSAGADTQYF	TGCGCCAGCAGCTCGGCAGGGGCAGATACGCAGTATTTT
-	TRBJ1-1	TRBV27	-	CASSFSGTEAFF	TGTGCCAGCAGTTTCTCGGGCACTGAAGCTTTCTTT
TRBD1	TRBJ1-2	TRBV5-1	-	CASSPSRGTANYGYTF	TGCGCCAGCAGCCCAAGCCGCGGGACAGCTAACTATGGCTACACCTTC
-	TRBJ1-1	TRBV15	-	CATSRDVMNTEAFF	TGTGCCACCAGCAGAGATGTCATGAACACTGAAGCTTTCTTT
-	TRBJ2-1	TRBV25-1	-	CASSSHAGGQFF	TGTGCCAGCAGTAGTCACGCTGGGGGTCAGTTCTTC
-	TRBJ1-1	TRBV19	-	CASSIGRGGEAFF	TGTGCCAGTAGTATCGGCAGGGGAGGGGAAGCTTTCTTT
TRBD2	TRBJ2-1	TRBV30	-	CAWSQPGTSGYNEQFF	TGTGCCTGGAGTCAGCCGGGGACTAGCGGTTACAATGAGCAGTTCTTC
-	TRBJ2-1	TRBV7-2	-	CASSLEASWGNEQFF	TGTGCCAGCAGCTTAGAGGCCAGTTGGGGCAATGAGCAGTTCTTC
-	TRBJ1-3	TRBV7-6	few	CASSLAHGNTIYF	TGTGCCAGCAGCTTAGCGCACGGAAACACCATATATTTT
-	TRBJ2-1	TRBV10-3	-	CAISGTRTVNEQFF	TGTGCCATCAGTGGGACGAGGACGGTCAATGAGCAGTTCTTC
TRBD1	TRBJ1-6	TRBV18	-	CASSPQGQGALTNSPLHF	TGTGCCAGCTCACCACAGGGGCAGGGGGCCCTCACAAATTCACCCCTCCACTTT
TRBD1	TRBJ1-5	TRBV7-2	-	CASSIGTGYNQPQHF	TGTGCCAGCAGTATAGGGACAGGGTACAATCAGCCCCAGCATTTT
-	TRBJ2-6	TRBV7-9	-	CAVQGANVLTF	TGTGCCGTACAAGGGGCCAACGTCCTGACTTTC
TRBD2	TRBJ2-7	TRBV6-5	-	CASSYNPGGEQYF	TGTGCCAGCAGTTACAACCCGGGGGGCGAGCAGTACTTC
-	TRBJ1-4	TRBV7-9	few	CASSPGWGTALTNEKLFF	TGTGCCAGCAGCCCCGGGTGGGGGACCGCCTTGACTAATGAAAAACTGTTTTTT
-	TRBJ1-2	TRBV29-1	-	CSVQGLKGYTF	TGCAGCGTTCAGGGGTTGAAAGGCTACACCTTC
-	TRBJ1-2	TRBV6-5	-	CASSFLGPSGGYTF	TGTGCCAGCAGTTTCCTGGGGCCTAGTGGTGGCTACACCTTC
TRBD1	TRBJ2-7	TRBV7-2	-	CASSLNLGTGGHEQYF	TGTGCCAGCAGCTTAAATTTAGGGACAGGAGGCCACGAGCAGTACTTC